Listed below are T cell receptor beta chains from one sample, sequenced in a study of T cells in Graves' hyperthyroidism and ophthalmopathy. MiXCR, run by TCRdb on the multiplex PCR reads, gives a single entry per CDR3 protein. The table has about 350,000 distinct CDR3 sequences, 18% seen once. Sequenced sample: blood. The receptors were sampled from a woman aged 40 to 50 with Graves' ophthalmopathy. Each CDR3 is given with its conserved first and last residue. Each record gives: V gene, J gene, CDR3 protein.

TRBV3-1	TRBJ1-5	CASSQEGTLPQHF
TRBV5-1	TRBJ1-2	CASSPDGANYGYTF
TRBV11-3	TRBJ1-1	CASSKGQGAEAFF
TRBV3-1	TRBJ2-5	CASSLRDGTSGVQETQYF
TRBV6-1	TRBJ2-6	CASRKGTGSGANVLTF
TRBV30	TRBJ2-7	CAWSPVSYEQYF
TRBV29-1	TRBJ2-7	CSVSTSGGINYEQYF
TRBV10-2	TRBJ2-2	CASNVGGKKTGELFF
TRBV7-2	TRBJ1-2	CASSYPASSYGYTF
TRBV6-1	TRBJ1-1	CASSERGATGAFF
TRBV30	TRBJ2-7	CAWTHRVISYEQYF
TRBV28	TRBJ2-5	CASSPGPPSVVTQYF
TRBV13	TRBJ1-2	CASSLTGGSGGYTF
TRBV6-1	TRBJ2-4	CASRGTSGRKNIQYF
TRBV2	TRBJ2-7	CASGGQGPYEQYF
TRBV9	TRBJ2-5	CASSARTSGSAETQYF
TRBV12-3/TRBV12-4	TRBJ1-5	CASSPQSTGTGDQPQHF
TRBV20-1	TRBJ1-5	CSAISGQGSQPQHF
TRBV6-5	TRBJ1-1	CASSYLGGRSTEAFF
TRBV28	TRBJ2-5	CASSPAHQETQYF
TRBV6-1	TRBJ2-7	CASSDTEVDEQYF
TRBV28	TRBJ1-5	CATHPQSFNQPQHF
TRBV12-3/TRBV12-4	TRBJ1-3	CASSGTAPGNTIYF
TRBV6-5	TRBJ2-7	CASSYLGIYEQYF